These 9 T cell receptor beta chains came from one sample sequenced in a study of blood T cells in healthy people across ages (dated by TCRdb to between 2014 and 2017). Library method: 5' RACE. Sequencing was performed on an Illumina HiSeq 2500. A second PCR of about 7 to 12 cycles was run with a J-beta primer mix and a sample-barcoded 5' primer. TCRdb took the public reads, trimmed them with fastp at Q25, ran MiXCR for clone calling and kept in-frame beta chains. Identical CDR3 proteins give one entry, which carries the most common genes and DNA. The sample yields about 640,000 distinct CDR3 sequences; 58% were counted once. The ten largest account for more than 35% of the sample. Sample: blood. The receptors stem from a man between 60 and 70 years old in good health.

The V call is TRBV20-1, the J call TRBJ2-5; 10 bases fit TRBD2. The germline CDR1 and CDR2 sequences are DFQATT and SNEGSKA (reference sequence). The CDR3 runs 16 residues. Germline trimming cut 4 bases from V and 1 base from J; bases unmatched to any gene: 9. CDR3 loop: CSAIDGLADIQETQYF. The CDR3 region has the DNA TGCAGTGCTATAGACGGACTAGCGGACATCCAAGAGACCCAGTACTTC.

Remarks on this clonotype: A read error may account for a junction end that differs from germline. The rearrangement uses TRBV7-2 and TRBJ2-7; D ambiguous. TRBJ2-5 matches the DNA end more closely, so the J call is doubtful. The CDR3 totals 14 residues. CDR1 and CDR2 from the germline V gene are SGHTA and FQGNSA. CDR3 in amino acids: CASSLEYGQGTQYF. The CDR3 DNA follows: TGTGCCAGCAGCTTAGAGTACGGCCAAGGGACCCAGTACTTC.

This clonotype has just a few counts. The chain combines TRBV6-2 or TRBV6-3 with TRBJ2-7; possibly TRBD2 for D (5 bases). The germline V and J ends were trimmed by 10 bases and 8 bases, with 18 bases remaining between them. Germline lookup yields CDR1 MNHEY and CDR2 SVGEGT. CDR3 size: 12 residues. DNA of the CDR3: TGTGCCACCGAGGTGGGGAGATATCAGCAGTACTTC. Encoded protein: CATEVGRYQQYF.

The CDR3 DNA reads as TGTGCCAGCGGTGGGGGGACTAGCGGTATCAATGAGCAGTTCTTC. Translating gives CASGGGTSGINEQFF. The chain employs TRBV11-2 and TRBJ2-1, with TRBD2 matching 11 bases. The CDR3 runs 15 residues. CDR1 and CDR2 (germline): SGHAT, FQNNGV. The junction had 9 bases not matched to a gene; V was cut back by 8 bases and J by 6 bases.

A few counts support this clonotype. The chain uses TRBV20-1 and TRBJ2-1, with D possibly TRBD2 on 6 matching bases. Trimming pared 3 bases from V and 0 bases from J, leaving 24 bases between. The CDR3 is 19 residues long. The V gene's germline CDR1 is DFQATT and CDR2 SNEGSKA (reference sequence). CDR3 sequence (DNA): TGCAGTGCTAGTCACGGGGGAAGGAGTGGACCTAGCTCCTACAATGAGCAGTTCTTC. It is translated as CSASHGGRSGPSSYNEQFF.

The V call is TRBV7-2, the J call TRBJ2-3; D not certain. Trimming shortened V by 5 bases and J by 4 bases, and 7 bases separated the two germline ends. This CDR3 spans 12 amino acids. Germline assignment: CDR1 SGHTA and CDR2 FQGNSA. The CDR3 region has the DNA TGTGCCAGCAGCCACACCCCAGATACGCAGTATTTT. As protein: CASSHTPDTQYF.

The chain couples TRBV5-1 to TRBJ2-5; tentatively, D is TRBD2 (5 bases). Germline V lookup: CDR1 SGHRS, CDR2 YFSETQ. V was shortened by 2 bases and J by 3 bases, with 11 bases between the two germline ends. The CDR3 contains 14 residues. CDR3 in amino acids: CASSFSRTEETQYF. The CDR3 region has the DNA TGCGCCAGCAGCTTCTCCCGGACTGAAGAGACCCAGTACTTC. The full variable domain, rest sourced from reference TRBV5-1 and TRBJ2-5, is KAGVTQTPRYLIKTRGQQVTLSCSPISGHRSVSWYQQTPGQGLQFLFEYFSETQRNKGNFPGRFSGRQFSNSRSEMNVSTLELGDSALYLCASSFSRTEETQYFGPGTRLLVL.

This clonotype was counted many times. The chain has TRBV28 and TRBJ2-5; D is perhaps TRBD2 (6 bases). Germline CDR1 is MDHEN and CDR2 is SYDVKM. V dropped 6 bases and J dropped 1 base, with 6 bases sitting between them. CDR3 size: 12 residues. DNA for the CDR3: TGTGCCAGCAGCGGGGGCCAAGAGACCCAGTACTTC. The encoded protein is CASSGGQETQYF. Looking up the rest from reference TRBV28 and TRBJ2-5 gives the full variable domain: DVKVTQSSRYLVKRTGEKVFLECVQDMDHENMFWYRQDPGLGLRLIYFSYDVKMKEKGDIPEGYSVSREKKERFSLILESASTNQTSMYLCASSGGQETQYFGPGTRLLVL.

This clonotype has only a few counts. The CDR3 DNA reads TGTGCCAGCGCATGGACAGGGGGTGTGGAGACCCAGTACTTC. This translates into CASAWTGGVETQYF. The chain combines TRBV2 with TRBJ2-7; 10 positions match TRBD1. The J call may be mistaken, given a closer DNA end match to TRBJ2-5. The germline gives CDR1 SNHLY, CDR2 FYNNEI. This CDR3 comprises 14 residues.